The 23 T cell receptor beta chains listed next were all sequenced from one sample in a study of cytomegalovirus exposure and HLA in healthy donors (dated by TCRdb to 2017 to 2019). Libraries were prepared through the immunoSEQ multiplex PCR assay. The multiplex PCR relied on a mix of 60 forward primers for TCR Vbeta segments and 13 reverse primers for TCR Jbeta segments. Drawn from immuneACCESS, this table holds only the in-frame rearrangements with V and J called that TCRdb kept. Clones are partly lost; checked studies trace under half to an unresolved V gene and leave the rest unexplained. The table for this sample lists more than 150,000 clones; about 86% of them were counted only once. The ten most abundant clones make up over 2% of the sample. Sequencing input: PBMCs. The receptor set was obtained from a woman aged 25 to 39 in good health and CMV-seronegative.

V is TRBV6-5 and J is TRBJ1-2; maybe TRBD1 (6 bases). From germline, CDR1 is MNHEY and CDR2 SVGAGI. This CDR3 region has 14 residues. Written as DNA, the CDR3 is TGTGGCACCCAAGTTACGGCAGGGGATTATGGCTACACCTTC. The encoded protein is CGTQVTAGDYGYTF.

CDR3 coding DNA: TGTGCCAGCAGCTTATCTAGCGGGGGGCGCGCAGATACGCAGTATTTT. This codes for CASSLSSGGRADTQYF. V and J are TRBV7-2 and TRBJ2-3, with 11 bases aligning to TRBD2. After removal of 2 bases from V and 4 bases from J, the junction contained 5 bases not matched to a gene. Germline V gives CDR1 SGHTA, CDR2 FQGNSA. The CDR3 is 16 amino acids.

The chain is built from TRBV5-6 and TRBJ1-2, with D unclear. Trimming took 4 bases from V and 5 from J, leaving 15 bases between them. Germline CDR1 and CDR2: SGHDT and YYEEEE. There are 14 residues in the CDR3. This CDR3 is CASSLRASGYGYTF. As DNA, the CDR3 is TGTGCCAGCAGCCTGCGGGCGTCGGGGTATGGCTACACCTTC.

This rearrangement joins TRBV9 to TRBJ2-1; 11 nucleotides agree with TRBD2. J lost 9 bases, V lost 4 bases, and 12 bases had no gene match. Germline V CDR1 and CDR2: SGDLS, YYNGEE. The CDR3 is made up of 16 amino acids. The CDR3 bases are TGTGCCAGCAGCCCCGATAGCGGGGGGGCGATAGGTGAGCAGTTCTTC. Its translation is CASSPDSGGAIGEQFF.

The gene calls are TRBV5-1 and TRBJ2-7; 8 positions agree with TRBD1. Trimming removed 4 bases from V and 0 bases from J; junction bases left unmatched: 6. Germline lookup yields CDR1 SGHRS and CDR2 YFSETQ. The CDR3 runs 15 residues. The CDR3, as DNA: TGCGCCAGCAGCCGGGGACAGGCCTTCTCCTACGAGCAGTACTTC. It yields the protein CASSRGQAFSYEQYF.

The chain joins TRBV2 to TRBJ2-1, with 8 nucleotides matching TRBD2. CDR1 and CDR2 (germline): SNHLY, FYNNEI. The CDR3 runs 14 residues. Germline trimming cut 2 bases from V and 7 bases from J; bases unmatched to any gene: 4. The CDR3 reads CASSETGGRNEQFF. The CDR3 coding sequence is TGTGCCAGCAGTGAAACGGGGGGGAGGAATGAGCAGTTCTTC.

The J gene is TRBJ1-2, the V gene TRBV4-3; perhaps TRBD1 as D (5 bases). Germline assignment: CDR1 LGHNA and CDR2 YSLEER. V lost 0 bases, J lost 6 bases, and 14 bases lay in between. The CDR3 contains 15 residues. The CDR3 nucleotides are TGCGCCAGCAGCCAAGATCGTGGGGGAGGGCATGGCTACACCTTC. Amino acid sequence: CASSQDRGGGHGYTF.

CDR3 protein: CASSGSQGNANYGYTF. As DNA, the CDR3 is TGTGCCAGCAGTGGGTCACAGGGAAACGCTAACTATGGCTACACCTTC. The J gene is TRBJ1-2, the V gene TRBV27, with D possibly TRBD1 on 6 matching bases. The germline V gene has CDR1 MNHEY and CDR2 SMNVEV (reference sequence). This CDR3 spans 16 amino acids. The V end was cut by 5 bases, the J end by 0 bases, with 16 bases between.

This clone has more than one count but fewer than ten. DNA of the CDR3: TGTGCCAGTATCAAACAGGGTGTTGGCAATCAGCCCCAGCATTTT. This translates into CASIKQGVGNQPQHF. V and J are TRBV19 and TRBJ1-5; maybe TRBD1 (6 bases). The germline V gene encodes CDR1 LNHDA and CDR2 SQIVND (reference sequence). The CDR3 runs to 15 residues. The germline V and J ends were trimmed by 7 bases and 2 bases, with 15 bases remaining between them.

CDR3 residues: CASSWGGRVADTQYF. CDR3 DNA sequence: TGTGCCAGCAGTTGGGGGGGGCGCGTTGCAGATACGCAGTATTTT. The gene calls are TRBV28 and TRBJ2-3, with TRBD2 as a possible D gene (7 bases). This CDR3 has 15 amino acids. The V end lost 4 bases, the J end lost 4 bases, and 15 bases lay between the germline ends. The V gene's germline CDR1 is MDHEN and CDR2 SYDVKM.

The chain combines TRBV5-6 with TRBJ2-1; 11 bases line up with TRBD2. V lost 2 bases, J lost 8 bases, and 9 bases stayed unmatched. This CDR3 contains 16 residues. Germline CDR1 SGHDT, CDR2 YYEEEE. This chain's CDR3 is CASSFRTSGSRYEQFF. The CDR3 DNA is TGTGCCAGCAGCTTTCGTACTAGCGGGAGTAGGTATGAGCAGTTCTTC.

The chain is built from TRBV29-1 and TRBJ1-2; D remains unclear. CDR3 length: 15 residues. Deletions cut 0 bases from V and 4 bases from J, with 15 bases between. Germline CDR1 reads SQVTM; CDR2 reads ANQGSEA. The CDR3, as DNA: TGCAGCGTTGAAGACCCTGGTGGCGGTCCCTATGGCTACACCTTC. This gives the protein CSVEDPGGGPYGYTF.

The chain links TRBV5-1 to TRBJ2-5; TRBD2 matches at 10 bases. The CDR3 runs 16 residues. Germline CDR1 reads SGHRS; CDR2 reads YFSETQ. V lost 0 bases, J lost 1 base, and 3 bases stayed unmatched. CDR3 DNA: TGCGCCAGCAGCTTGGGGGTAGCGGGAGGCCAAGAGACCCAGTACTTC. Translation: CASSLGVAGGQETQYF.

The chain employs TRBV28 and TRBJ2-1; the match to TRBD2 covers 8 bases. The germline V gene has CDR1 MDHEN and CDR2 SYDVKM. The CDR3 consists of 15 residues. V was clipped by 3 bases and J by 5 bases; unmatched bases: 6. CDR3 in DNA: TGTGCCAGCAGTTTCGCGGGGGGTCTCCACAATGAGCAGTTCTTC. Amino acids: CASSFAGGLHNEQFF.

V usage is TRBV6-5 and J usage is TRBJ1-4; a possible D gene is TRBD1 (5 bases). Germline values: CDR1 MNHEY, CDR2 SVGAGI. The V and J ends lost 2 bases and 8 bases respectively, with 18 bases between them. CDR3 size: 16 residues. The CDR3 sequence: CASSYRGRSVGEKLFF. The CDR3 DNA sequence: TGTGCCAGCAGTTACAGGGGTAGGAGTGTGGGAGAAAAACTGTTTTTT.

The CDR3 nucleotides are TGCGCCAGCAGCCCGCTGACAGGGAGCTCCTACGAGCAGTACTTC. This codes for CASSPLTGSSYEQYF. The V and J genes are TRBV5-1 and TRBJ2-7, with 7 bases matching TRBD1. With 4 bases clipped from V and 0 bases from J, the junction kept 7 bases outside the gene matches. The germline V gene has CDR1 SGHRS and CDR2 YFSETQ. The CDR3 length is 15 residues.

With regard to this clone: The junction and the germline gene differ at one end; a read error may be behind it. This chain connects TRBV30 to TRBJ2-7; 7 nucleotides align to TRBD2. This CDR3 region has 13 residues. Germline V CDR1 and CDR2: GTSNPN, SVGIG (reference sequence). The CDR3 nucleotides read TGTGCCTGGAGTGTAAAGGCGGCTAGCGGTTCCCTCTTC. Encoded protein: CAWSVKAASGSLF.

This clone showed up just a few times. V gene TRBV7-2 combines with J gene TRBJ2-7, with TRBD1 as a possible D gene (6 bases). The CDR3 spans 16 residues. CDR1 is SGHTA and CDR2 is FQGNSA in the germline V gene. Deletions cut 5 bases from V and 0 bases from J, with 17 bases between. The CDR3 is CASSPPSGASSYEQYF. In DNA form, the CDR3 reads TGTGCCAGCAGCCCGCCCTCAGGGGCCAGCTCCTACGAGCAGTACTTC.

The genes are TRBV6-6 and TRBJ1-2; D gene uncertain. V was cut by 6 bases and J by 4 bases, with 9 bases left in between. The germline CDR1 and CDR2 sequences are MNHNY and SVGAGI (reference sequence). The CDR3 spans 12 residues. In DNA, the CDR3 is TGTGCCAGCAGGGGAGGTACCTATGGCTACACCTTC. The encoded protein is CASRGGTYGYTF.

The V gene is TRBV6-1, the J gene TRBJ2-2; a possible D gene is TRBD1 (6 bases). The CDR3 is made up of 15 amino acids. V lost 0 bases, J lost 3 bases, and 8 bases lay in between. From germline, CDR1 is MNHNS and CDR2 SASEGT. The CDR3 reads CASSEAGQYTGELFF. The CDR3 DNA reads TGTGCCAGCAGTGAAGCTGGACAGTACACCGGGGAGCTGTTTTTT.

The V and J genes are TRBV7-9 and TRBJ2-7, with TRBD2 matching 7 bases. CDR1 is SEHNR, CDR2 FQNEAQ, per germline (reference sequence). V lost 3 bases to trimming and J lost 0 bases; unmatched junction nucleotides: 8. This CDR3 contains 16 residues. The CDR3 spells CASSLGSGGSSYEQYF. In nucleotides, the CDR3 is TGTGCCAGCAGCTTGGGGTCGGGCGGGAGCTCCTACGAGCAGTACTTC.

The CDR3 coding sequence is TGTGCCAGCAGTCGAATCGGACAGGGGGCGCTTACTGGGGCCAACGTCCTGACTTTC. Its translation: CASSRIGQGALTGANVLTF. This chain uses TRBV27 with TRBJ2-6, with TRBD1 matching over 11 bases. Germline V CDR1 and CDR2: MNHEY, SMNVEV (reference sequence). J gave up 2 bases and V 5 bases, and 11 bases lay outside the gene matches. The CDR3 covers 19 residues.

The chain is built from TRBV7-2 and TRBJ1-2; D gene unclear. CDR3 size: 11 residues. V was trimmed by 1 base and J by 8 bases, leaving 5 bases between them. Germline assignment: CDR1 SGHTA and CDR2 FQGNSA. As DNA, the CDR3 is TGTGCCAGCAGCTTAGGAGGAGGCTACACCTTC. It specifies CASSLGGGYTF.